A single TCR beta chain is shown here with its context. Its cognate antigen has yet to be identified. No much larger clonotype is one base removed from it; base qualities were not supplied. Sequenced using an Illumina NovaSeq 6000. cDNA libraries for TCRalpha and TCRbeta were prepared by 5'RACE using constant-segment primers, with sample barcodes and unique molecular identifiers added. RNA was extracted from every sample with Trizol reagent. Libraries were amplified in two PCR steps, with a second sample barcode and Illumina TruSeq adapters added in the second step. Libraries were sequenced on an Illumina NovaSeq with 2 x 150 bp paired-end reads. Regarding the original processing steps: The reads were demultiplexed and collapsed into UMI-guided consensus sequences using migec v1.2.7. Using mixcr v2.1.11, UMI consensuses were aligned to TRA and TRB V and J templates and then assembled into clonotypes. Clonotypes were classified as expanded or contracted when called significant by both edgeR and NoisET, with noise models trained on biological replicates. edgeR calls used a false discovery rate-adjusted p below 0.01 and a log2 fold-change threshold of 1. As an exploratory analysis of dynamics, PCA with hierarchical clustering was applied to max-normalized trajectories of the 1000 most abundant clonotypes. The CD4 or CD8 phenotype of responding clones was assigned using the separately sequenced CD4+ and CD8+ repertoires. TCRdb applied fastp at Q25 and MiXCR to the public reads, then kept only in-frame beta chains. Each entry is one CDR3 protein sequence, shown with its most common DNA and genes. TCRdb's processing, not the authors', yielded these V and J calls. This sample comprises some 450,000 distinct CDR3 sequences, 15% to 20% of them detected only once. About 22% of the sample is taken by the ten largest.

CDR1 and CDR2 are drawn from the germline V gene (reference sequence): SGHNT, YYREEE. The CDR3 numbers 15 residues from cysteine through phenylalanine. CDR3 DNA only is kept here, 45 bases in frame from base 1. Trimming takes 3 bases off V and 4 bases off J; junction bases not matched to a gene: 5. This entry is derived from a study of T-cell memory formation after mild COVID-19 (dated by TCRdb to the early 2020s). For the study in its entirety: TCR sequence clusters from the two donors were found to be largely donor specific. Longitudinal TCRalpha and TCRbeta repertoire sequencing tracked T-cell clones expanding and contracting after mild COVID-19 in two donors. The cohort was made up of two young adult volunteers, one female and one male, who were previously healthy. What the work shows at the level of the full study, not this receptor alone: Some responding clones were found in pre-infection memory, which suggests that pre-existing cross-reactive memory T cells took part in the SARS-CoV-2 response. The study covered only two mild cases, and larger cohorts including severe cases with pre-infection samples were considered necessary. Contracting CD4+ clones were located mainly in the CM and EM memory subsets, whereas CD8+ clones were found to be enriched in EMRA. Clones that contracted from day 15 to 85 showed balanced CD4/CD8 phenotypes, whereas a second wave of clones that expanded from day 15 to 37 leaned towards CD4+. Whether the second-wave clones peaking on day 37 were SARS-CoV-2 specific was not confirmed.

Ficoll-Paque density gradient centrifugation was used to isolate PBMCs. The TCR originated in a man younger than 35 who had mild COVID-19 (a few samples of this study predate the infection). The sample titles of this study are shuffled in the database, so cell type and time point are left out; the donor was told from shared clones. This chain is built from TRBV5-4 and TRBJ2-3; 10 central bases correspond to TRBD2. The sequencing sample was made of PBMCs or a T cell subset sorted from them (not recorded which). The encoded CDR3 is CASSWWTSGPDTQYF. The nucleotides are TGTGCCAGCAGCTGGTGGACTAGCGGCCCAGATACGCAGTATTTT. Reference TRBV5-4 and TRBJ2-3 proteins supply the regions before and after the CDR3; the full variable domain is: ETGVTQSPTHLIKTRGQQVTLRCSSQSGHNTVSWYQQALGQGPQFIFQYYREEENGRGNFPPRFSGLQFPNYSSELNVNALELDDSALYLCASSWWTSGPDTQYFGPGTRLTVL.